The 26 T cell receptor beta chains reported below all come from one sample, sequenced in a study of blood T cell repertoires in COVID-19. Measured with immunoSEQ multiplex PCR; TCRdb has only the in-frame clones, and not every one. This table holds fewer than 500,000 clones, around 90% found once. The specimen was peripheral blood. The receptors here all came from a man between 18 and 35 years old with COVID-19, enrolled during active disease.

V gene TRBV19 combines with J gene TRBJ1-5; D gene unclear. This CDR3 region has 16 residues. V lost 8 bases to trimming and J lost 6 bases, with 23 bases between them. Germline V CDR1 and CDR2: LNHDA, SQIVND (reference sequence). The CDR3 spells CASSPRRGSYFQPQHF. CDR3 DNA sequence: TGTGCCAGTTCACCTAGGCGCGGGTCCTACTTTCAGCCCCAGCATTTT.

This clone was seen only once. Written as DNA, the CDR3 is TGTGCCAGCAGCTTAGCTGTGGGTCGACTAGCGGGGCACCAAGAGACCCAGTACTTC. Translated: CASSLAVGRLAGHQETQYF. The genes are TRBV7-9 and TRBJ2-5; TRBD2 matches 11 bases. Unmatched junction bases numbered 9, after V lost 0 bases and J lost 0 bases. The CDR3 is 19 amino acids. From germline, CDR1 is SEHNR and CDR2 FQNEAQ (reference sequence).

The chain has TRBV6-5 and TRBJ1-1; 9 nucleotides agree with TRBD1. The ends lost 6 bases at V and 6 bases at J; junction bases unmatched: 2. This CDR3 has 12 amino acids. Germline V gene lookup returns CDR1 MNHEY and CDR2 SVGAGI. CDR3: CASRDRGPEAFF. The CDR3 region has the DNA TGTGCCAGCAGGGACAGGGGACCTGAAGCTTTCTTT.

The J gene is TRBJ1-2, the V gene TRBV10-3, with a weak D call TRBD1 (6 bases). Germline CDR1 is ENHRY and CDR2 is SYGVKD. With 5 bases removed from V and 8 bases from J, the gap between germline ends came to 18 bases. The CDR3 is made up of 14 amino acids. The CDR3 loop is CAISTKQGFGGYTF. The CDR3 DNA sequence: TGTGCCATCAGTACGAAACAGGGTTTTGGCGGCTACACCTTC.

CDR3 residues: CATWTGYTDTQYF. CDR3 DNA sequence: TGTGCCACCTGGACAGGGTACACAGATACGCAGTATTTT. The rearrangement links TRBV10-3 to TRBJ2-3; 8 bases are shared with TRBD1. CDR1 is ENHRY and CDR2 is SYGVKD in the germline V gene. The V gene end was trimmed by 10 bases and the J gene end by 2 bases; junction bases not matched to a gene: 5. The CDR3 runs to 13 residues.

V is TRBV13 and J is TRBJ2-3; 9 bases are shared with TRBD1. Germline V gene sequence: CDR1 PRHDT, CDR2 FYEKMQ (reference sequence). Trimming took 6 bases from V and 6 from J; bases not matched to a gene: 7. This CDR3 region has 14 residues. CDR3 DNA sequence: TGTGCCAGCAGTTCCGACAGGGGGAGTGATACGCAGTATTTT. Amino acid sequence: CASSSDRGSDTQYF.

In this sample, this clone turned up once. The same CDR3 also results from other DNA sequences found in this sample. The CDR3 nucleotides read TGTGCCAGCAGTTCAGGGATAGCCAAAAACATTCAGTACTTC. Its translation is CASSSGIAKNIQYF. The V gene is TRBV27, the J gene TRBJ2-4; perhaps TRBD1 as D (5 bases). The CDR3 consists of 14 residues. Trimming took off 4 bases at V and 0 bases at J, with 7 bases between the two ends. CDR1 is MNHEY and CDR2 is SMNVEV in the germline V gene (reference sequence).

This chain links TRBV9 with TRBJ2-1; 8 nucleotides match TRBD1. CDR3 length: 15 residues. The junction had 7 bases not matched to a gene; V was cut back by 0 bases and J by 8 bases. Germline V gene lookup returns CDR1 SGDLS and CDR2 YYNGEE. The CDR3 reads CASSVVQGASHEQFF. The CDR3 region has the DNA TGTGCCAGCAGCGTAGTGCAGGGGGCGTCTCATGAGCAGTTCTTC.

This clone showed up just once. The chain couples TRBV20-1 to TRBJ2-7, with 9 positions matching TRBD2. The CDR3 is 14 residues long. The V gene's germline CDR1 is DFQATT and CDR2 SNEGSKA (reference sequence). V lost 3 bases, J lost 4 bases, and 7 bases stayed unmatched. CDR3 in amino acids: CSASGRGGVYEQYF. In DNA form, the CDR3 reads TGCAGTGCTAGTGGGCGGGGGGGCGTTTACGAGCAGTACTTC.

The chain couples TRBV21-1 to TRBJ2-1; the DNA was not compared with TRBD1, the D call given in the table. TRBV21-1 is tagged as a pseudogene. The CDR3 contains 17 residues. The CDR3 reads CASSSRRRQGEYNEQFF. CDR3 nucleotides: TGTGCCAGCAGCTCCCGACGACGACAGGGGGAGTACAATGAGCAGTTCTTC.

This chain connects TRBV18 to TRBJ1-5, with D possibly matching TRBD1 (5 bases). The CDR3 is 13 amino acids. V dropped 6 bases and J dropped 5 bases, with 11 bases sitting between them. CDR1 is KGHSH and CDR2 is LQKENI in the germline V gene. The CDR3 DNA follows: TGTGCCAGCTCCTCGGGGGGTGATCAGCCCCAGCATTTT. Protein product: CASSSGGDQPQHF.

CDR3 protein: CASSQEASGRVHNEQFF. In nucleotides, the CDR3 is TGTGCCAGCAGCCAAGAGGCTAGCGGGAGGGTTCACAATGAGCAGTTCTTC. V usage is TRBV3-1 (or the pseudogene TRBV3-2) and J usage is TRBJ2-1; 12 bases are a match to TRBD2. J was trimmed by 5 bases and V by 0 bases; bases with no gene match: 5. The CDR3 totals 17 residues. Germline assignment: CDR1 LGHDT and CDR2 YNNKEL (reference sequence).

The rearrangement uses TRBV14 and TRBJ2-7; 7 positions match TRBD2. V was pared by 3 bases and J by 6 bases, with 5 bases of the junction left unmatched. This CDR3 comprises 13 residues. CDR1 is SGHDN and CDR2 is FVKESK in the germline V gene. CDR3 in amino acids: CASSQNRGVEQYF. The CDR3 DNA reads as TGTGCCAGCAGCCAGAACCGGGGGGTCGAGCAGTACTTC. The whole variable domain, remainder taken from reference TRBV14 and TRBJ2-7, is EAGVTQFPSHSVIEKGQTVTLRCDPISGHDNLYWYRRVMGKEIKFLLHFVKESKQDESGMPNNRFLAERTGGTYSTLKVQPAELEDSGVYFCASSQNRGVEQYFGPGTRLTVT.

This clone was observed a single time. The rearrangement uses TRBV28 and TRBJ1-5, with 7 bases that match TRBD1. With 5 bases clipped from V and 5 bases from J, the junction kept 3 bases outside the gene matches. CDR1 is MDHEN and CDR2 is SYDVKM in the germline V gene. The CDR3 has 13 residues. The CDR3 spells CASSVTGDQPQHF. CDR3 nucleotide sequence: TGTGCCAGCAGTGTTACAGGGGATCAGCCCCAGCATTTT. The entire variable domain, with the rest obtained from reference TRBV28 and TRBJ1-5, is as follows: DVKVTQSSRYLVKRTGEKVFLECVQDMDHENMFWYRQDPGLGLRLIYFSYDVKMKEKGDIPEGYSVSREKKERFSLILESASTNQTSMYLCASSVTGDQPQHFGDGTRLSIL.

This chain uses TRBV12-3 or TRBV12-4 with TRBJ1-5; no definite D call. Trimming removed 2 bases at V and 7 bases at J, with 6 bases between. This CDR3 is built from 12 residues. The CDR3 nucleotides are TGTGCCAGCAGTTTATCCAGGCAGCCCCAGCATTTT. Protein sequence: CASSLSRQPQHF.

The CDR3 reads CASSLVRAGGDGYTF. The CDR3 coding sequence is TGTGCCAGCAGCTTAGTTCGGGCAGGGGGCGATGGCTACACCTTC. The rearrangement joins TRBV7-9 to TRBJ1-2; 8 bases agree with TRBD1. CDR3 length: 15 residues. In germline, CDR1 is SEHNR, CDR2 FQNEAQ (reference sequence). V dropped 1 base and J dropped 6; count of bases not matched to a gene: 7.

This rearrangement joins TRBV12-5 to TRBJ2-1; D might be TRBD2 (6 bases). The CDR3 totals 20 residues. In germline, CDR1 is LGHNT, CDR2 FRNRAP. Trimming stripped 5 bases from V and 0 bases from J, with 26 bases between. CDR3 residues: CASGGGTEGKATNSYNEQFF. CDR3 DNA sequence: TGTGCTAGTGGTGGGGGGACCGAGGGAAAGGCCACTAACTCCTACAATGAGCAGTTCTTC. Full variable domain (rest looked up from reference TRBV12-5 and TRBJ2-1): DARVTQTPRHKVTEMGQEVTMRCQPILGHNTVFWYRQTMMQGLELLAYFRNRAPLDDSGMPKDRFSAEMPDATLATLKIQPSEPRDSAVYFCASGGGTEGKATNSYNEQFFGPGTRLTVL.

The chain recombines TRBV30 with TRBJ1-1; D may be TRBD1 (5 bases). Germline CDR1 is GTSNPN and CDR2 is SVGIG (reference sequence). Trimming shortened V by 7 bases and J by 5 bases, and 17 bases separated the two germline ends. This CDR3 is 13 amino acids long. The CDR3 DNA reads TGTGCCTCTATCAGGGTCAGTTGGACTGAAGCTTTCTTT. It encodes CASIRVSWTEAFF. Using reference TRBV30 and TRBJ1-1 for the parts outside the CDR3, the full variable domain is SQTIHQWPATLVQPVGSPLSLECTVEGTSNPNLYWYRQAAGRGLQLLFYSVGIGQISSEVPQNLSASRPQDRQFILSSKKLLLSDSGFYLCASIRVSWTEAFFGQGTRLTVV.

The V call is TRBV29-1, the J call TRBJ2-7; 10 bases map to TRBD2. Losses at the gene ends were 0 bases for V and 3 bases for J; bases not matched to a gene: 8. The V gene's germline CDR1 is SQVTM and CDR2 ANQGSEA. The CDR3 spans 16 residues. The CDR3 loop is CSVEEAASGRHYEQYF. The DNA for the CDR3 is TGCAGCGTTGAAGAAGCGGCTAGCGGGAGACACTACGAGCAGTACTTC.

The V call is TRBV7-6, the J call TRBJ2-1; 9 nucleotides align to TRBD2. Germline V gives CDR1 SGHVS, CDR2 FNYEAQ. The CDR3 runs 13 residues. J was trimmed by 4 bases and V by 5 bases; bases with no gene match: 0. For the CDR3, the DNA is TGTGCCAGCAGCAGCGGGGGGTACAATGAGCAGTTCTTC. Translation: CASSSGGYNEQFF.

This chain uses TRBV4-1 with TRBJ1-1; D perhaps matches TRBD1 (5 bases). Trimming took 2 bases from V and 4 from J, leaving 23 bases between them. Germline CDR1 is MGHRA and CDR2 is YSYEKL. This CDR3 spans 18 amino acids. The CDR3 bases are TGCGCCAGCAGCCAACAGTTCGCTCGGGGGGATGGTGGCACTGAAGCTTTCTTT. As protein: CASSQQFARGDGGTEAFF.

The chain employs TRBV9 and TRBJ2-1; possibly TRBD2 for D (6 bases). The CDR3 has 15 amino acids. In germline, CDR1 is SGDLS, CDR2 YYNGEE. Between the trimmed V and J ends, which lost 0 bases and 7 bases, there was a span of 14 bases. The CDR3 DNA reads as TGTGCCAGCAGCGTAGTTGGGATAGCGGCTAATGAGCAGTTCTTC. It yields the protein CASSVVGIAANEQFF.

This chain uses TRBV12-3 or TRBV12-4 with TRBJ1-1; TRBD1 matches 8 bases. The junction had 4 bases not matched to a gene; V was cut back by 5 bases and J by 5 bases. The CDR3 has 13 residues. CDR3 bases: TGTGCCAGCAGTGACAGGGGTCGGACTGAAGCTTTCTTT. It yields the protein CASSDRGRTEAFF.

J is TRBJ2-3 and V is TRBV5-4; 8 bases align to TRBD2. CDR1 is SGHNT and CDR2 is YYREEE in the germline V gene (reference sequence). The V gene end was trimmed by 0 bases and the J gene end by 0 bases; junction bases not matched to a gene: 6. The CDR3 consists of 17 residues. The CDR3 DNA reads TGTGCCAGCAGCTTGGCCGGGGGGGCCCCTAGCACAGATACGCAGTATTTT. This encodes CASSLAGGAPSTDTQYF.

V and J are TRBV5-1 and TRBJ2-5, with 14 bases matching TRBD2. Germline CDR1 reads SGHRS; CDR2 reads YFSETQ. Trimming cost V 4 bases and J 2 bases; bases outside gene matches: 4. The CDR3 has 16 amino acids. The CDR3, as DNA: TGCGCCAGCAGCCTTGGGACTAGCGGGAGTCAAGAGACCCAGTACTTC. Translating it yields CASSLGTSGSQETQYF. Using reference TRBV5-1 and TRBJ2-5 for the parts outside the CDR3, the full variable domain is KAGVTQTPRYLIKTRGQQVTLSCSPISGHRSVSWYQQTPGQGLQFLFEYFSETQRNKGNFPGRFSGRQFSNSRSEMNVSTLELGDSALYLCASSLGTSGSQETQYFGPGTRLLVL.

V and J are TRBV5-1 and TRBJ1-2; D uncertain. Germline CDR1 SGHRS, CDR2 YFSETQ. Trimming shortened V by 2 bases and J by 5 bases, and 10 bases separated the two germline ends. The CDR3 is 13 residues long. The CDR3 DNA is TGCGCCAGCAGCTTTAATCCGGAGTATGGCTACACCTTC. The encoded protein is CASSFNPEYGYTF.